This is a list of T cell receptor beta chains from one sample in a study of regulatory T cells in long-lasting Graves disease. TCRdb independently ran MiXCR on the multiplex PCR reads; one entry per CDR3 protein. The sample lists nearly 350,000 distinct CDR3 sequences, 15% to 20% occurring once. Sample: peripheral blood mononuclear cells (PBMCs), taken when the disease was refractory, from a patient treated with antithyroid drugs. These receptors all stem from a female donor with Graves disease. Both conserved end residues are part of each CDR3.

j_call | v_call | cdr3_aa
TRBJ2-3 | TRBV4-1 | CASSPDRGRTDTQYF
TRBJ1-2 | TRBV29-1 | CSVGQGALGYTF
TRBJ2-2 | TRBV5-5 | CASSWRTEDTGELFF
TRBJ1-5 | TRBV20-1 | CSARVGLRTGLNQPQHF
TRBJ1-1 | TRBV20-1 | CSASETDTEAFF
TRBJ2-7 | TRBV11-2 | CASSSWTAQLGWEQYF
TRBJ1-5 | TRBV4-1 | CASSQSGEYQPQHF
TRBJ1-6 | TRBV30 | CALAKGTPYNSPLHF
TRBJ1-1 | TRBV9 | CASSPFGQANTEAFF
TRBJ2-5 | TRBV6-1 | CAKIQETQYF
TRBJ1-5 | TRBV2 | CASSGNRGNQPQHF
TRBJ1-2 | TRBV3-1 | CASSQVGQLTF
TRBJ1-2 | TRBV11-1 | CASSPTGPEGTYYGYTF
TRBJ1-1 | TRBV18 | CASSRQPGRLNTEAFF
TRBJ1-5 | TRBV4-2 | CASSQDLAGGAGQPQHF
TRBJ2-7 | TRBV6-4 | CASSYLERVEQYF
TRBJ1-5 | TRBV19 | CASSIGNQPQHF
TRBJ1-2 | TRBV6-9 | CASSYSNLRGRNGERNYGYTF
TRBJ1-2 | TRBV20-1 | CSAGPQGGGYGYTF
TRBJ2-7 | TRBV5-1 | CASSLANEIGEQYF
TRBJ2-5 | TRBV6-5 | CASSYSGRGETQYF
TRBJ2-5 | TRBV28 | CASSLTGWGQETQYF
TRBJ2-3 | TRBV7-9 | CASSLGWASGGKTDTQYF
TRBJ2-5 | TRBV29-1 | CSVEVPPQETQYF
TRBJ1-2 | TRBV28 | CASSLDRRYGYTF
TRBJ2-2 | TRBV6-1 | CASSEVSPGGTYTGELFF
TRBJ2-2 | TRBV6-1 | CASSPYLTGELFF
TRBJ1-5 | TRBV10-3 | CATSSGNNQPQHF
TRBJ2-7 | TRBV19 | CASSTLAGSEQYF
TRBJ1-1 | TRBV5-6 | CASSSLAKQGPNTEAFF
TRBJ1-2 | TRBV28 | CASSPSDRGDPLSGGYTF
TRBJ1-3 | TRBV10-3 | CAISIQSSGNTIYF
TRBJ2-7 | TRBV15 | CATSREGAVSSYEQYF
TRBJ2-7 | TRBV28 | CASSTTPTYEQYF
TRBJ2-4 | TRBV11-1 | CASSLASGSPIQYF
TRBJ2-7 | TRBV27 | CASSLITGGAEQYF
TRBJ1-6 | TRBV19 | CASSLTGTINSPLHF
TRBJ2-1 | TRBV6-1 | CASTKGQANEQFF
TRBJ2-7 | TRBV7-6 | CASSLAGREKQYF
TRBJ2-5 | TRBV27 | CASSSPTGGGETQYF
TRBJ1-2 | TRBV29-1 | CSVGVTAGNTF
TRBJ2-7 | TRBV4-1 | CASSQEKGTSHEQYF
TRBJ2-1 | TRBV2 | CASNLAGRGEQFF
TRBJ2-7 | TRBV11-2 | CASSPKRGQGSYEQYF
TRBJ2-7 | TRBV6-2/TRBV6-3 | CASSWGLVEQYF
TRBJ1-4 | TRBV6-2/TRBV6-3 | CASSYLREINLKLFF
TRBJ2-5 | TRBV11-2 | CASSLLTGPQETQYF
TRBJ2-7 | TRBV2 | CASSVRRNYEQYF
TRBJ1-5 | TRBV20-1 | CSANPADYLYSNQPQHF
TRBJ2-7 | TRBV9 | CASSPTTRINYEQYF
TRBJ2-7 | TRBV4-1 | CASSLPGTDPYEQYF
TRBJ1-5 | TRBV7-6 | CASSVNRNQPQHF
TRBJ2-7 | TRBV4-2 | CASSQDRGEPSYEQYF
TRBJ2-5 | TRBV29-1 | CSVMGQVARETQYF
TRBJ1-6 | TRBV6-9 | CASSYSKAGSSPLHF
TRBJ1-2 | TRBV6-9 | CASSYSNLWDRGLDYGYTF